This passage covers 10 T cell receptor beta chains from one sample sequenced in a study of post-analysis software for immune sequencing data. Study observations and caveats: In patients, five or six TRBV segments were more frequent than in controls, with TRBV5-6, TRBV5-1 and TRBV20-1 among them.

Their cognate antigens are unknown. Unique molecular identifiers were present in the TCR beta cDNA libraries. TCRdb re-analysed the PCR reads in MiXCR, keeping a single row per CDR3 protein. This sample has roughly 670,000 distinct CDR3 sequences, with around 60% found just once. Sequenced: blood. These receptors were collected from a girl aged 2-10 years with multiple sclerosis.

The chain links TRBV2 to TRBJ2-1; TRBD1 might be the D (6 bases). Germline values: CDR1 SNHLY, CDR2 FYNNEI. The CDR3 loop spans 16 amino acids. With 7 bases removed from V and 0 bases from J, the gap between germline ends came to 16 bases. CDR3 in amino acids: CASINHRESSYNEQFF. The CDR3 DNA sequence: TGTGCCAGCATTAATCACAGGGAGAGCTCCTACAATGAGCAGTTCTTC.

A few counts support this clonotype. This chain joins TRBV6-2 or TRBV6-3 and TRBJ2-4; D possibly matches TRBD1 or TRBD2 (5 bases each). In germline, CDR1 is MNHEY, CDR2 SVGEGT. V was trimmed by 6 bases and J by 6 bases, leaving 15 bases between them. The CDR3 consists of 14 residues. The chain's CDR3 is CASRLMGGGNIQYF. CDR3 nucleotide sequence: TGTGCCAGCAGGTTGATGGGTGGGGGAAACATTCAGTACTTC.

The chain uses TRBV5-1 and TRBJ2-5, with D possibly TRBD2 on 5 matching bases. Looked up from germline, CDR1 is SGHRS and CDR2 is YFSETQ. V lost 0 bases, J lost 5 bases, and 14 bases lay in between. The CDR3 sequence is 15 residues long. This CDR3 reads CASSLGGAVGETQYF. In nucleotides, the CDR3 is TGCGCCAGCAGCTTGGGCGGAGCGGTTGGGGAGACCCAGTACTTC. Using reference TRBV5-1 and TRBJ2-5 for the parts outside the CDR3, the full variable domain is KAGVTQTPRYLIKTRGQQVTLSCSPISGHRSVSWYQQTPGQGLQFLFEYFSETQRNKGNFPGRFSGRQFSNSRSEMNVSTLELGDSALYLCASSLGGAVGETQYFGPGTRLLVL.

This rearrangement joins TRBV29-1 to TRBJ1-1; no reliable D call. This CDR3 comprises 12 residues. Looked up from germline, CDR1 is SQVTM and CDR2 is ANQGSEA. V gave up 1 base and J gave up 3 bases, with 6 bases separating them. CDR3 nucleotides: TGCAGCGTTGAAGTCCGGGACACTGAAGCTTTCTTT. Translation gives CSVEVRDTEAFF.

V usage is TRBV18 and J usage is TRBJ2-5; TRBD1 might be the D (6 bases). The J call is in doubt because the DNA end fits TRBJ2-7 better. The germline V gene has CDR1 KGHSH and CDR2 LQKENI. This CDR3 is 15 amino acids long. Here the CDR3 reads CASSPRTASTGEQYF. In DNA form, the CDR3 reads TGTGCCAGCTCACCGCGGACAGCCAGTACGGGCGAGCAGTACTTC.

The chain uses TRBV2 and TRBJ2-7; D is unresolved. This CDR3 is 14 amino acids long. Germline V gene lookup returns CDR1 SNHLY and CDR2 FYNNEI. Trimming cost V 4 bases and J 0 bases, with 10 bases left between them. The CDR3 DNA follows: TGTGCCAGCAGTGGATGGCCAGGCTCCTACGAGCAGTACTTC. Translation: CASSGWPGSYEQYF.

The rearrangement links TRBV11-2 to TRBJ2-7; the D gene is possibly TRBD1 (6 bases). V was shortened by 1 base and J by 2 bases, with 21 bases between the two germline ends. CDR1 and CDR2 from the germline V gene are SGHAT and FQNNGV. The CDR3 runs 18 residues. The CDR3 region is CASSLGGPVGQTAYEQYF. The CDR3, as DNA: TGTGCCAGCAGCTTAGGAGGTCCGGTCGGACAGACCGCCTACGAGCAGTACTTC.

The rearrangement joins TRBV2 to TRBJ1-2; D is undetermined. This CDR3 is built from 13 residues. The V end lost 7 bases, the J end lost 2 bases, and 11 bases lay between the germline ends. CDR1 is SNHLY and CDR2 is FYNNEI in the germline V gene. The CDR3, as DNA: TGTGCCAGCACTGGGCAACTCAACTATGGCTACACCTTC. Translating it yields CASTGQLNYGYTF.

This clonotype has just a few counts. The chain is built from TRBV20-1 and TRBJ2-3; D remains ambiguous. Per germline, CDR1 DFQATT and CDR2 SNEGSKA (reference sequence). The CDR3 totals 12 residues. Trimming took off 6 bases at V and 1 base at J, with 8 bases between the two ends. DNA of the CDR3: TGCAGTGCAGCCGTAGGCACAGATACGCAGTATTTT. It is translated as CSAAVGTDTQYF.

The CDR3 sequence is CSVEGDRSSYNEQFF. CDR3 DNA: TGCAGCGTTGAGGGGGACAGGAGCTCCTACAATGAGCAGTTCTTC. The chain couples TRBV29-1 to TRBJ2-1; 8 nucleotides match TRBD1. V gave up 3 bases and J gave up 0 bases; unmatched junction bases: 4. The CDR3 length is 15 residues. The germline CDR1 and CDR2 sequences are SQVTM and ANQGSEA.